A few counts support the clone carrying this T cell receptor beta chain. The sample originates from a study of blood T cells in healthy people across ages. Through a sample-barcoded 5' primer and a J-beta primer mix, a second PCR was run for 7 to 11 cycles. Via MiXCR, TCRdb re-called the 5' RACE reads, giving one row per CDR3 protein. The table records fewer than 900,000 distinct CDR3 sequences, roughly 45% of them present only once. Germline V gives CDR1 SNHLY, CDR2 FYNNEI. This CDR3 is 14 amino acids long. V was trimmed by 3 bases and J by 1 base, leaving 10 bases between them. V is TRBV2 and J is TRBJ2-7; D perhaps matches TRBD2 (5 bases). The origin of this receptor is a woman aged 55-75 years in good health. The source material was blood. The CDR3 DNA is TGTGCCAGCAGTGACGAGGGCGTATCCTACGAGCAGTACTTC. Its translation is CASSDEGVSYEQYF.